This entry features one T cell receptor beta chain sequence. Its antigen is unknown. There are no base qualities to consult, and no much larger clone falls within one base. TCRbeta CDR3 regions were amplified from genomic DNA using the immunoSEQ Assay, a bias-controlled multiplex PCR. On the authors' methods: The number of nucleated cells in each sample was estimated by amplification of reference gene primers within the assay. To quantify the absolute abundance of each unique TCRbeta CDR3 rearrangement, sequence reads were collapsed and filtered. For each sample, productive Simpson clonality was calculated as the square root of Simpson's diversity index across productive rearrangements. The table was pulled from immuneACCESS by TCRdb, which kept in-frame rearrangements only. Such tables lose some clones; where checked, under half of the loss comes from unresolved V genes, and the rest has no known cause. The V and J calls and clone size were taken over from that table, and D and trimming were inferred from the DNA. A total of about 140,000 clones appear in this sample, 85% of them only once. The ten largest make up just under 3% of the sample.

This entry belongs to a study of blood T cell repertoires in COVID-19 (dated by TCRdb to 2020 to 2022). About the study as a whole: The collaborator samples originated in the United States, Italy and Spain and spanned the acute and convalescent phases of COVID-19. The material from the prospective study consisted of cDNA or gDNA derived from T cells, B-cell-depleted T cells, or PBMCs. The dataset comprised deeply sampled blood TCRbeta repertoires from subjects exposed to, actively infected with, or recovered from COVID-19. The repertoires were released in a freely available public database intended as a resource for research on the immune response to SARS-CoV-2. The samples were drawn from the first 160 participants of the ongoing ImmuneRACE study and from more than 1,000 subjects provided by 6 global collaborators. A de-identified subject ID, COVID-19 status, age in years and sex were almost always included in the sample metadata. Where available, HLA class I and class II types were taken from metadata supplied by the sample provider and were not determined by assay-based typing. Broad study findings and their caveats: Clinical and demographic metadata were provided uncurated, with the amount varying by source and participant.

The junction carries 18 bases between V and J, which are trimmed by 0 bases and 3 bases respectively. As encoded in the germline V gene, CDR1 is SGDLS while CDR2 is YYNGEE. Its CDR3 holds 17 amino acids, cysteine through phenylalanine. Only the CDR3 region is kept as DNA, spanning 51 bases read in frame from base 1. Whole blood was collected in K2EDTA tubes by collaborating institutions according to the institutions' own protocols. Collaborator samples were shipped for TCRbeta analysis as frozen whole blood, isolated PBMCs, or DNA extracted from either sample type. The rearrangement joined TRBV9 to TRBJ1-1; the D gene lacks a confident call. Source material: peripheral blood. This clonotype was sampled from a man aged 50 or older with acute or convalescent COVID-19. The nucleotide sequence is TGTGCCAGCAGCGTAGGACGAGGATTCGTGATGGACACTGAAGCTTTCTTT. Translated, it gives CASSVGRGFVMDTEAFF. The CDR3, completed at both ends by the reference TRBV9 and TRBJ1-1 genes, gives the full variable domain DSGVTQTPKHLITATGQRVTLRCSPRSGDLSVYWYQQSLDQGLQFLIQYYNGEERAKGNILERFSAQQFPDLHSELNLSSLELGDSALYFCASSVGRGFVMDTEAFFGQGTRLTVV.